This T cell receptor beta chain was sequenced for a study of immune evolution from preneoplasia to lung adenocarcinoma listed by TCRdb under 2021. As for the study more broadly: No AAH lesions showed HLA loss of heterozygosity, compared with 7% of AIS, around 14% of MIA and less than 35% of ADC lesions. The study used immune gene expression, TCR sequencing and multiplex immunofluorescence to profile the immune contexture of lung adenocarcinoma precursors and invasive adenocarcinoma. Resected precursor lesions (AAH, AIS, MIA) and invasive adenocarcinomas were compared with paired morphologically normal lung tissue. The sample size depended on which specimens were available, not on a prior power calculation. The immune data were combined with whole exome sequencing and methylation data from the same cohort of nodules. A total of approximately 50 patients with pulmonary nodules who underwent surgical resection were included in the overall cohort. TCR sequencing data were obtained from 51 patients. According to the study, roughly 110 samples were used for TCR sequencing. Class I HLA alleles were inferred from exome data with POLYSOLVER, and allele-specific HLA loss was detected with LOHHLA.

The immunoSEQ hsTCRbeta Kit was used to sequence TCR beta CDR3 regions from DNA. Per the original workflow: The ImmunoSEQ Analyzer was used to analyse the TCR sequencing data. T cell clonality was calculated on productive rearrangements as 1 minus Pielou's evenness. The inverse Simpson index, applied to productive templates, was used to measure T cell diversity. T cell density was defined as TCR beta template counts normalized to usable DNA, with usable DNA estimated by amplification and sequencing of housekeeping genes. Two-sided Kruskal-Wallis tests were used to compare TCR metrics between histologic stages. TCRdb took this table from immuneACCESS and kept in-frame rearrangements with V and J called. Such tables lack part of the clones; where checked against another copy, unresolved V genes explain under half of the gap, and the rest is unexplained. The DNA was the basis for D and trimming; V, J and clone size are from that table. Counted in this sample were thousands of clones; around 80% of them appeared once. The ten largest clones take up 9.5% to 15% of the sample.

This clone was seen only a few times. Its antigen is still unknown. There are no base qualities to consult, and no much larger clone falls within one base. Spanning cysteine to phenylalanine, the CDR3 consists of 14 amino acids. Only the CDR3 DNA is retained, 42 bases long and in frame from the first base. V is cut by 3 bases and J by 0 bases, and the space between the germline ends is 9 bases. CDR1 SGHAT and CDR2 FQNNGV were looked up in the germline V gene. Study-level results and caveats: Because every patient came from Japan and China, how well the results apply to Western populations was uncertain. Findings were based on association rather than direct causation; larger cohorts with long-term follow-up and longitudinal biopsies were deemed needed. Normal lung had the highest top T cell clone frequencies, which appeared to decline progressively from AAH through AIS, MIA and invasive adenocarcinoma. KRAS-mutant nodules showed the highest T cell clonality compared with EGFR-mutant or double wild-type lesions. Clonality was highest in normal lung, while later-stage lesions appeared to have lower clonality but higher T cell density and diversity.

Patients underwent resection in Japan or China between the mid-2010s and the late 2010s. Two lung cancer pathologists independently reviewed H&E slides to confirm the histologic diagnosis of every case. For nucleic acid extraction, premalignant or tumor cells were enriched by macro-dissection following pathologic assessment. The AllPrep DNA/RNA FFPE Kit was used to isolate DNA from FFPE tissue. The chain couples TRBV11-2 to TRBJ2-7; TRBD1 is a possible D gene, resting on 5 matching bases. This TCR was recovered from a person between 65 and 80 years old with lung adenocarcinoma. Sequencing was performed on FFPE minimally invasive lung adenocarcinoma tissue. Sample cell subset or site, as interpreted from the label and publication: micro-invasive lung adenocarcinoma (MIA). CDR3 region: CASSLTDNSYEQYF. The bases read TGTGCCAGCAGCTTGACAGATAACTCCTACGAGCAGTACTTC.